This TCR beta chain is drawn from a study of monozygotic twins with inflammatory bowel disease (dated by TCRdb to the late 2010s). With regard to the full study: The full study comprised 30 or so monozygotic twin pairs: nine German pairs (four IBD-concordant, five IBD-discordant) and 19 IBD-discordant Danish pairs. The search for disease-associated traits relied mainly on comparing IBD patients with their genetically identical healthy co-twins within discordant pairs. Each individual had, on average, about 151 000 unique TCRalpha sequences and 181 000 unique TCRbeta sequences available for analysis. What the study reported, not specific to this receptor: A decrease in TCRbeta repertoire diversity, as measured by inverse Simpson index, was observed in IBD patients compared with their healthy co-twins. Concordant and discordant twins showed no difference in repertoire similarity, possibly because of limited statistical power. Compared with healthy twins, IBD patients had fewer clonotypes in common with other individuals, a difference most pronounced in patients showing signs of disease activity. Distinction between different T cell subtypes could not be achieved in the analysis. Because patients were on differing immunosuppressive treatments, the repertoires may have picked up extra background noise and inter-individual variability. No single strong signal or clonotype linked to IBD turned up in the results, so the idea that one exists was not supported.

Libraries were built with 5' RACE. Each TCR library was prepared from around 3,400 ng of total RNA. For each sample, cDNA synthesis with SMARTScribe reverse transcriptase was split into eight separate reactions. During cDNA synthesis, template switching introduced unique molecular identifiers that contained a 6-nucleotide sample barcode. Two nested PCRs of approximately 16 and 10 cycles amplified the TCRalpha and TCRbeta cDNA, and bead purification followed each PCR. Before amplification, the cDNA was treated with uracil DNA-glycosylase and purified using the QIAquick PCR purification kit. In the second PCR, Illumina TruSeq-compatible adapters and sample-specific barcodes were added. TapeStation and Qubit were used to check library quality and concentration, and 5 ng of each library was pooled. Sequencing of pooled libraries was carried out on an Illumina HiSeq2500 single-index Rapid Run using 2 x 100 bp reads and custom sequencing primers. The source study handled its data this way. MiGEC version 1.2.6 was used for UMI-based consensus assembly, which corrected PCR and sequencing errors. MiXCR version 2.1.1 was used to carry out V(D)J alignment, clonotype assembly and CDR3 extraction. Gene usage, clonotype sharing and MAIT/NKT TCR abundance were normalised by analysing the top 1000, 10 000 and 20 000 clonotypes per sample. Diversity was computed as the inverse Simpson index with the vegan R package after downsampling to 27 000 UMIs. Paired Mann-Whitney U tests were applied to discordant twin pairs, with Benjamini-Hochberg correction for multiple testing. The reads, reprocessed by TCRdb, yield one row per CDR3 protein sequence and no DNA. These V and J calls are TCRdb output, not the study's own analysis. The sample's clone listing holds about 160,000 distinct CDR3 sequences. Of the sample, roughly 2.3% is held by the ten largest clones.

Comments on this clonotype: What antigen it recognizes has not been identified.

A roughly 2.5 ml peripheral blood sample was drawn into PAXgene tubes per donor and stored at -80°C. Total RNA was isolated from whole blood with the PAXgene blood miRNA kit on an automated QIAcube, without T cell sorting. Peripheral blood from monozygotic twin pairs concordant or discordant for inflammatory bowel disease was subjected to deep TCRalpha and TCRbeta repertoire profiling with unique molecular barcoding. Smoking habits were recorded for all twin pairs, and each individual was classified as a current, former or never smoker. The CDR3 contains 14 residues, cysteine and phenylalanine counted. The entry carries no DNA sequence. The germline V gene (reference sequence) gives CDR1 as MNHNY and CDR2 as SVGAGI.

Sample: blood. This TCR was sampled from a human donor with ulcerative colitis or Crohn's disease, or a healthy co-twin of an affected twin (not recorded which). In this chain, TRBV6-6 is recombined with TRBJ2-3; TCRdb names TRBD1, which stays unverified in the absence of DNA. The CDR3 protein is CASSFPGGEDTQYF.